This TCR beta chain was sequenced in a study of T cell repertoires in cytomegalovirus infection. Study information: From public TCR beta signatures came an indication of both CMV infection and matching HLA type.

TCRdb re-analysed the reads in MiXCR, keeping a single row per CDR3 protein. The data contain 650,000 to 900,000 distinct CDR3 sequences, about 29% of them seen just once; the ten biggest clones take up over 10%. This clonotype was observed at least ten times. Its antigen remains unidentified. The CDR3 has 15 residues. V lost 2 bases and J lost 5; bases outside the gene matches: 5. CDR1 SGHTA and CDR2 FQGNSA come from the germline V gene. The J gene is TRBJ2-5, the V gene TRBV7-2, with TRBD2 matching 10 bases. The clonotype originates from a human donor in good health (CMV status not recorded). Some clones in this sample may be carry-over from other donors' samples. This specimen consisted of cultured CD8+ T cells from PBMCs, obtained from culture after CMV antigen stimulation. CDR3 DNA: TGTGCCAGCAGCTTAAGCGGGGGGGCTGGTGAGACCCAGTACTTC. It yields the protein CASSLSGGAGETQYF.